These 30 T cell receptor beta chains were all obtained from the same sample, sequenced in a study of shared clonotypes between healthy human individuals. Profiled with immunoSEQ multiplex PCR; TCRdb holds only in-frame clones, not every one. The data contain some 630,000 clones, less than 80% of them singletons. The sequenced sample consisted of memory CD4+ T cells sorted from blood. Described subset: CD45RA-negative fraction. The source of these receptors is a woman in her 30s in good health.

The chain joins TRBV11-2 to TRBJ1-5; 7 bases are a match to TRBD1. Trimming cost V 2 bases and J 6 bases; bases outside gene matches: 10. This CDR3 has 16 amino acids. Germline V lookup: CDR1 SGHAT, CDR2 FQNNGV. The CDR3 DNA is TGTGCCAGCAGCTTATTGGCCAGGGGGATGGTTCAGCCCCAGCATTTT. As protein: CASSLLARGMVQPQHF.

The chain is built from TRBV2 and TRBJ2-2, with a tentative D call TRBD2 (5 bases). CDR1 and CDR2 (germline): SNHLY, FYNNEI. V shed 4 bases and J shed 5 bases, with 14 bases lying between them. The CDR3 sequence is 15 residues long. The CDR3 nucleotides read TGTGCCAGCAGTGGCGTCCGGGGAAGAACCGGGGAGCTGTTTTTT. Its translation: CASSGVRGRTGELFF.

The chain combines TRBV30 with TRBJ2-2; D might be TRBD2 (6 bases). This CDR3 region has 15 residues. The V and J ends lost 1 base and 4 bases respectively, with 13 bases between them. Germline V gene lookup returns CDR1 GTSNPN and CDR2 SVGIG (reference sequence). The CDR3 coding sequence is TGTGCCTGGAGTGGTATCGCGGGATTCACCGGGGAGCTGTTTTTT. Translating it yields CAWSGIAGFTGELFF.

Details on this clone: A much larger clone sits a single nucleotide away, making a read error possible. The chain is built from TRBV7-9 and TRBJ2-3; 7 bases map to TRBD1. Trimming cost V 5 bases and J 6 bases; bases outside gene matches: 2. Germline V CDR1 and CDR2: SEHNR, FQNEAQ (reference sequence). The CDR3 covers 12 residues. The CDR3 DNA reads TGTGCCAGCAGCACACAGGGGGATACGCAGTATTTT. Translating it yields CASSTQGDTQYF.

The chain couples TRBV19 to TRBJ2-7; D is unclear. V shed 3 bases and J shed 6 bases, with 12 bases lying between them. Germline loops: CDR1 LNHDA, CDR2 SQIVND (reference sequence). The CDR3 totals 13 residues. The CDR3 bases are TGTGCCAGTAGTATCGCCCACAGTGGCGAGCAGTACTTC. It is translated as CASSIAHSGEQYF.

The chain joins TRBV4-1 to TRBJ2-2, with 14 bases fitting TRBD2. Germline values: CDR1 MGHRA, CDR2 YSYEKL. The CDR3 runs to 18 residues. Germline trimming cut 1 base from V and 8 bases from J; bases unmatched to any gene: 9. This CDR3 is CASSQGGLAGGREGELFF. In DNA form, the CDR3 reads TGCGCCAGCAGCCAAGGCGGACTAGCGGGAGGTAGGGAAGGGGAGCTGTTTTTT.

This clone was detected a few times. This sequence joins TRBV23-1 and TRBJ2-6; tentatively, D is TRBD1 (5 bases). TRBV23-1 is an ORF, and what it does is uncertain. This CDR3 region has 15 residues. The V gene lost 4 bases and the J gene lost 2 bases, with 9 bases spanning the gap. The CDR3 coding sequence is TGCGCCAGCAGTCGTGACAGAACTGGGGCCAACGTCCTGACTTTC. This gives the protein CASSRDRTGANVLTF.

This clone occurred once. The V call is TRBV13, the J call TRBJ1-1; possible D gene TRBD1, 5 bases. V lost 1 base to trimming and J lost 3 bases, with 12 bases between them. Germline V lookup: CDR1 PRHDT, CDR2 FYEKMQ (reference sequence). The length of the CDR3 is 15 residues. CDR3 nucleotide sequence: TGTGCCAGCAGCTTAGAAGGTCAGGGTGACACTGAAGCTTTCTTT. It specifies CASSLEGQGDTEAFF.

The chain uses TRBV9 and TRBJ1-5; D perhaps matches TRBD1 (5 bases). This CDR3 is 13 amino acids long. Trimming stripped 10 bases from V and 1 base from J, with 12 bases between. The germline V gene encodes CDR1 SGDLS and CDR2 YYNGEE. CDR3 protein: CASARDSNQPQHF. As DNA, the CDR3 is TGTGCCTCAGCAAGGGACAGCAATCAGCCCCAGCATTTT.

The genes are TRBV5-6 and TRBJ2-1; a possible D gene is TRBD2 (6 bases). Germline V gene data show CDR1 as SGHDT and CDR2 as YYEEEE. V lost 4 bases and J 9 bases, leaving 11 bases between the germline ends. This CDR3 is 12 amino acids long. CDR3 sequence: CASSPGEGEQFF. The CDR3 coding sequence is TGTGCCAGCAGCCCGGGAGAGGGTGAGCAGTTCTTC.

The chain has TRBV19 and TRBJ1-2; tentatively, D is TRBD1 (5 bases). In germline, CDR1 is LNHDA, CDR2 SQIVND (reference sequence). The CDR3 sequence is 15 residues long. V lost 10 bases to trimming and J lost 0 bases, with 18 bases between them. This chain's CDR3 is CATWDGSPSNYGYTF. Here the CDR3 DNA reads TGTGCCACCTGGGACGGATCCCCCTCTAACTATGGCTACACCTTC.

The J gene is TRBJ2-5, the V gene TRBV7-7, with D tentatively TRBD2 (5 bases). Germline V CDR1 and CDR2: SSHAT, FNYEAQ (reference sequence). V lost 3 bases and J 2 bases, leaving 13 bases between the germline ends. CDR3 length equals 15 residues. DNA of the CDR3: TGTGCCAGCAGCTTCGGGCTAGCCGAACAAGAGACCCAGTACTTC. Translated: CASSFGLAEQETQYF.

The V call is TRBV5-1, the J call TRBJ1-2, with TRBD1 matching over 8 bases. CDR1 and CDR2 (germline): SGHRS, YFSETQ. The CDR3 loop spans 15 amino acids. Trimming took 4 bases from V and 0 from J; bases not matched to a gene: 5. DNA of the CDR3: TGCGCCAGCAGCCTAACAGGGGGGACTAACTATGGCTACACCTTC. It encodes CASSLTGGTNYGYTF.

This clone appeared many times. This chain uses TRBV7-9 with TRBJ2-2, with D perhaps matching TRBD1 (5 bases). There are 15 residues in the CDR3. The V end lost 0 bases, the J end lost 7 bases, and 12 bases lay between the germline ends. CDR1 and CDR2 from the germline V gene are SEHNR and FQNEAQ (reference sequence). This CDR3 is CASSLAGQADGELFF. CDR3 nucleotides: TGTGCCAGCAGCTTAGCGGGGCAGGCGGACGGGGAGCTGTTTTTT.

The CDR3 DNA follows: TGTGCCAGTCGTTCCACCCTAGAAAAAACTGAGCAGTTCTTC. Its protein product is CASRSTLEKTEQFF. The rearrangement uses TRBV19 and TRBJ2-1; D call uncertain. The CDR3 is 14 amino acids. The germline V and J ends were trimmed by 8 bases and 9 bases, with 20 bases remaining between them. Germline V CDR1 and CDR2: LNHDA, SQIVND (reference sequence).

In DNA form, the CDR3 reads TGTGCCAGTAGTAGGATAGCGGGAGTATGGGAGACCCAGTACTTC. The encoded protein is CASSRIAGVWETQYF. The chain employs TRBV19 and TRBJ2-5; 9 nucleotides line up with TRBD2. Germline values: CDR1 LNHDA, CDR2 SQIVND (reference sequence). J gave up 5 bases and V 4 bases, and 8 bases lay outside the gene matches. This CDR3 contains 15 residues.

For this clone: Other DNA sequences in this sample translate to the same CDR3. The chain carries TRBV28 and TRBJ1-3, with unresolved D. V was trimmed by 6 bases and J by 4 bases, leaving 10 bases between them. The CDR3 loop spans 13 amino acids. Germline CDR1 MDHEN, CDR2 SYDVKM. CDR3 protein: CASSLPRGNTIYF. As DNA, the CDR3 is TGTGCCAGCAGCCTTCCTCGAGGAAACACCATATATTTT.

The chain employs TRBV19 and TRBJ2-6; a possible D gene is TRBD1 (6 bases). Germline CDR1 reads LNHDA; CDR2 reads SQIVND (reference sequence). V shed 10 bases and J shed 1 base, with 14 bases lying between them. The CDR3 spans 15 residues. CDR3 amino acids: CAITLQGSGANVLTF. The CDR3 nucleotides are TGTGCCATTACTCTACAGGGTTCTGGGGCCAACGTCCTGACTTTC.

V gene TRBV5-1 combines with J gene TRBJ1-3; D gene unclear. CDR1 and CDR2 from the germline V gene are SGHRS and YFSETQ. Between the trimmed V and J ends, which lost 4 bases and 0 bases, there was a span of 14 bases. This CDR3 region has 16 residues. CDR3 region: CASSVTDGSSGNTIYF. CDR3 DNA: TGCGCCAGCAGCGTAACAGACGGTTCCTCTGGAAACACCATATATTTT.

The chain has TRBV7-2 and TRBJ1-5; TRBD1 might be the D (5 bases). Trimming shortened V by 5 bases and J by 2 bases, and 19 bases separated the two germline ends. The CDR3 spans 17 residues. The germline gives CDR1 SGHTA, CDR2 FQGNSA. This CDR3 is CASSLRQTTSGNQPQHF. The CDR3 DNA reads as TGTGCCAGCAGCCTCAGACAGACAACCTCGGGCAATCAGCCCCAGCATTTT.

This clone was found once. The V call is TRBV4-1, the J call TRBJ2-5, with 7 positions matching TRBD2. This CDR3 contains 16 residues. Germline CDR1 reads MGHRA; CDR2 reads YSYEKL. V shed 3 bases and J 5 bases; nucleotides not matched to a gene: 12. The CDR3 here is CASSHRTSVPPETQYF. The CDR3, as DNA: TGCGCCAGCAGCCACCGAACTAGCGTCCCTCCGGAGACCCAGTACTTC.

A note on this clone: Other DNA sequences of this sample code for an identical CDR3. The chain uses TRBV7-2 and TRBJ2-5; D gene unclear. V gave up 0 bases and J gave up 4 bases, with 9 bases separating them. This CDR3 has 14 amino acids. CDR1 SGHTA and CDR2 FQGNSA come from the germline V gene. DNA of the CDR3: TGTGCCAGCAGCTTAGCGGGGTGGCGAGAGACCCAGTACTTC. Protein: CASSLAGWRETQYF.

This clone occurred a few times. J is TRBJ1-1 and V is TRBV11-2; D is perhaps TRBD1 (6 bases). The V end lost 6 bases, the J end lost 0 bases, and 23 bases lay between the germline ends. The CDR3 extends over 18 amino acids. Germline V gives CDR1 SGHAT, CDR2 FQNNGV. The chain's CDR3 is CASSSLSVRTVLNTEAFF. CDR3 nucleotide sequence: TGTGCCAGCAGTTCCCTTAGTGTTCGGACAGTGCTGAACACTGAAGCTTTCTTT. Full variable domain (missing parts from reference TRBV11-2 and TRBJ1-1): EAGVAQSPRYKIIEKRQSVAFWCNPISGHATLYWYQQILGQGPKLLIQFQNNGVVDDSQLPKDRFSAERLKGVDSTLKIQPAKLEDSAVYLCASSSLSVRTVLNTEAFFGQGTRLTVV.

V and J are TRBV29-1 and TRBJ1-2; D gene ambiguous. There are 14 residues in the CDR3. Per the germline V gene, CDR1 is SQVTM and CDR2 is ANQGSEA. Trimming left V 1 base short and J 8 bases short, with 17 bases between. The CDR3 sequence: CSVEANSRPNGYTF. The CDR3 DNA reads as TGCAGCGTTGAAGCGAACAGCCGCCCCAACGGCTACACCTTC.

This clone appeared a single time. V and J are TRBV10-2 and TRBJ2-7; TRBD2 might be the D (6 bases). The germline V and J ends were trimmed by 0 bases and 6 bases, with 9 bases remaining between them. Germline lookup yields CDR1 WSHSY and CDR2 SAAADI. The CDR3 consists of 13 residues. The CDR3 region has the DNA TGCGCCAGCAGTGAGTCAGGAGGGAGCGAGCAGTACTTC. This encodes CASSESGGSEQYF.

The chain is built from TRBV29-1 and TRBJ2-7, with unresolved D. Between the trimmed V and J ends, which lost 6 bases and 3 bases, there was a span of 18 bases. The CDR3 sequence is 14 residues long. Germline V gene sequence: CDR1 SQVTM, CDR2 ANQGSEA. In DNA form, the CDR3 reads TGCAGCGTCGCTGTTGAGGTCCCCAACTACGAGCAGTACTTC. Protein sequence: CSVAVEVPNYEQYF.

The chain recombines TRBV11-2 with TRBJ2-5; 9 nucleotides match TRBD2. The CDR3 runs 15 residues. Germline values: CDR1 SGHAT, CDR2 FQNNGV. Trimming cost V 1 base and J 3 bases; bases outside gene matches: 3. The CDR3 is CASSLVLAGKETQYF. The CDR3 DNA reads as TGTGCCAGCAGCTTAGTGCTAGCGGGGAAAGAGACCCAGTACTTC.

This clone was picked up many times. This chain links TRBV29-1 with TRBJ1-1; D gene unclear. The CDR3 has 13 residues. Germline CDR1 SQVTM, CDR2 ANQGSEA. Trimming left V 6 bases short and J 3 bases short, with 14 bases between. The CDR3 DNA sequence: TGCAGCGTGAGGACCCTACGGGACACTGAAGCTTTCTTT. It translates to CSVRTLRDTEAFF.

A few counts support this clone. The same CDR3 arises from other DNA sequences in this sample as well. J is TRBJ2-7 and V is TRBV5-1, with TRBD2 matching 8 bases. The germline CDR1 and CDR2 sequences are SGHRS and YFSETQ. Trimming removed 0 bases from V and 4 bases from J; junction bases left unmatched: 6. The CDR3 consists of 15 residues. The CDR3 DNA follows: TGCGCCAGCAGCTTGGATACTAGCGGAGTTTACGAGCAGTACTTC. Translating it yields CASSLDTSGVYEQYF.

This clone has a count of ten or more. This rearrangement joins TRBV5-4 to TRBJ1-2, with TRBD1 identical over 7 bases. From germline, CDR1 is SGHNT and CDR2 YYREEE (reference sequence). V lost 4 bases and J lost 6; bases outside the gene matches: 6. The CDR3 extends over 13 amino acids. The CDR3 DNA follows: TGTGCCAGCAGCGCCGACAGGGTCGATGGCTACACCTTC. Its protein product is CASSADRVDGYTF.